This entry describes one T cell receptor beta chain. CDR3 length: 14 amino acids. Germline CDR1 and CDR2: PRHDT and FYEKMQ (reference sequence). Losses at the gene ends were 3 bases for V and 1 base for J; bases not matched to a gene: 3. In the original analysis: Nucleated cell counts were estimated from reference gene primer amplification. Only in-frame clones appear in the TCRdb table, and some are missing; sequencing was by immunoSEQ multiplex PCR. V and J calls and clone size come straight from that table; D and trimming were deduced from the DNA. The top ten hold approximately 12% of the sample, which has about 230,000 clones, around nine tenths seen once. This record belongs to a study of blood T cell repertoires in COVID-19. Study-level information: The United States, Italy and Spain were the sources of the acute and convalescent COVID-19 samples. PBMCs, B-cell-depleted T cells, or T cells were the source of the cDNA or gDNA that made up the material.

The chain employs TRBV13 and TRBJ2-7; 7 bases are shared with TRBD2. The specimen sequenced was peripheral blood. The sequence derives from a woman under 30 who had recovered from COVID-19. CDR3: CASSLGGRSYEQYF. CDR3 in DNA: TGTGCCAGCAGCTTGGGCGGGAGATCCTACGAGCAGTACTTC.